Listed below are T cell receptor beta chains from one sample, sequenced in a study of cytomegalovirus exposure and HLA in healthy donors. Some clones are missing from TCRdb's copy, which holds only in-frame ones; the method was immunoSEQ multiplex PCR. This table lists 80,000 to 100,000 clones. The sample taken for sequencing was PBMCs. Receptors originate from a woman aged 30 to 39 in good health and CMV-seronegative. Each CDR3 is given without its conserved first and last residue.

V gene	J gene	CDR3 protein
TRBV5-6	TRBJ2-1	ASSLPDSYNEQF
TRBV11-2	TRBJ1-4	ASSSGGIGWRATNEKLF
TRBV2	TRBJ1-2	ASSLRAGGSYGYT
TRBV21-1	TRBJ1-5	ASSKVGSGMGQPQH
TRBV2	TRBJ2-1	ASSDQGSSYNEQF
TRBV27	TRBJ2-1	ASSGTSGGSDEQF
TRBV10-3	TRBJ2-5	AISEIVADRETQY
TRBV29-1	TRBJ2-2	SAADRASTGELF
TRBV28	TRBJ2-7	ASSLAAYEQY
TRBV5-1	TRBJ1-4	ASSFHGTLGEKLF
TRBV20-1	TRBJ1-2	SAAGIGGYT
TRBV6-1	TRBJ1-5	ASSVQGARNQPQH
TRBV19	TRBJ1-1	ASQATMNTEAF
TRBV28	TRBJ1-1	ASSLWAGGGTEAF
TRBV15	TRBJ1-3	ATSRADRRDTIY
TRBV5-1	TRBJ2-3	ASQTSGSSSDTQY